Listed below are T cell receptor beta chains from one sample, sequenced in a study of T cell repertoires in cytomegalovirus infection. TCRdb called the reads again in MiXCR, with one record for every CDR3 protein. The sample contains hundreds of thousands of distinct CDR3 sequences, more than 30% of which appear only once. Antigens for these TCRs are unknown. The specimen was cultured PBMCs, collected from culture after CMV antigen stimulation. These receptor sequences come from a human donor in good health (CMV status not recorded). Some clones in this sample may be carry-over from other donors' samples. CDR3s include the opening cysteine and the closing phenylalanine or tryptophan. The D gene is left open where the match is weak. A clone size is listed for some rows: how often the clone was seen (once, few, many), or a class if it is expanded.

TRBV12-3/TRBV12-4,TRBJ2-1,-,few,CASSFGSPYNEQFF,TGTGCCAGCAGTTTTGGTTCCCCCTACAATGAGCAGTTCTTC
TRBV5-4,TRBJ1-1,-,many,CASSLKPLRTLPNTEAFF,TGTGCCAGCAGCTTGAAGCCCCTCAGGACACTACCAAACACTGAAGCTTTCTTT
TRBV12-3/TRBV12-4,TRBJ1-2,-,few,CATSLTVGMGYTF,TGTGCCACCTCACTTACAGTGGGGATGGGCTACACCTTC
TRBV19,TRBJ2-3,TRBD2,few,CASNPQGGSRDTQYF,TGTGCCAGTAACCCCCAGGGCGGGAGTAGAGATACGCAGTATTTT
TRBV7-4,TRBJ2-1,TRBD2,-,CASSRGGGGSSYNEQFF,TGTGCCAGCAGCCGGGGGGGCGGTGGGAGCTCCTACAATGAGCAGTTCTTC
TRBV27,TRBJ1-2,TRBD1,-,CASSPDRGHVNYGYTF,TGTGCCAGCAGTCCCGACAGGGGGCACGTCAACTATGGCTACACCTTC
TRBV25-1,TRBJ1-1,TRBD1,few,CASYPPGQGDVNTEAFF,TGTGCCAGCTATCCCCCGGGACAGGGAGATGTGAACACTGAAGCTTTCTTT
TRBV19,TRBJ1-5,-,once,CASSIRSANQPQHF,TGTGCCAGTAGTATCAGGTCGGCTAATCAGCCCCAGCATTTT
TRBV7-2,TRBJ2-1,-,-,CASSLDAGDNEQFF,TGTGCCAGCAGCTTAGATGCAGGAGACAATGAGCAGTTCTTC
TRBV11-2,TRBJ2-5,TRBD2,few,CASSLDWQAGGEKETQYF,TGTGCCAGCAGCTTAGATTGGCAAGCGGGAGGGGAGAAAGAGACCCAGTACTTC
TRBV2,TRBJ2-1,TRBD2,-,CASSVDGGGILREGLEQFF,TGTGCCAGCAGTGTCGACGGCGGAGGGATTTTGCGGGAGGGCCTCGAGCAGTTCTTC
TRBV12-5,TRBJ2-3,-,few,CASCWSSYTDTQYF,TGTGCTAGTTGCTGGAGCTCCTACACAGATACGCAGTATTTT
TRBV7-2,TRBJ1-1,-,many,CASSPRWGDTEAFF,TGTGCCAGCAGCCCCCGGTGGGGGGACACTGAAGCTTTCTTT